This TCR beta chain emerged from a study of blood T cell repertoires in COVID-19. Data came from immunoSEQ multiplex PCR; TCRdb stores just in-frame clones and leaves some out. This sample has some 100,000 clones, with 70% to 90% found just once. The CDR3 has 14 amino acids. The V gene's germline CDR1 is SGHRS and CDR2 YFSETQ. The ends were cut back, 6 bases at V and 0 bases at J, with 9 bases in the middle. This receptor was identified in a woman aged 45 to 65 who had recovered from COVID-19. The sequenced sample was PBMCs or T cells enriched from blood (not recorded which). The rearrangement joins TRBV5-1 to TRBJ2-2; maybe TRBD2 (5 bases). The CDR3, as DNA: TGCGCCAGCAAGTTAGCGTCGAACACCGGGGAGCTGTTTTTT. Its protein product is CASKLASNTGELFF.